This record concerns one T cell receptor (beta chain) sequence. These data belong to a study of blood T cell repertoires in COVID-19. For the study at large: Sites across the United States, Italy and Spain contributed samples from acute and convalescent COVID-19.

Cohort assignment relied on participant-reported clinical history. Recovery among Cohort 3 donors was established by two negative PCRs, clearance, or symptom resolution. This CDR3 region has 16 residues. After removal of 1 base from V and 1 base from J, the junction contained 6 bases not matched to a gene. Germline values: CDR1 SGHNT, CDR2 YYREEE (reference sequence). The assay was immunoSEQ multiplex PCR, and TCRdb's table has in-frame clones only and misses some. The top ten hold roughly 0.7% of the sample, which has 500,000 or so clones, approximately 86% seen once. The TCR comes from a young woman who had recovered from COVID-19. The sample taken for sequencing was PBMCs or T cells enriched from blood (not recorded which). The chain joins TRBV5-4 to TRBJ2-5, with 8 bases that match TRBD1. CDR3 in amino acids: CASSLRTGPRQETQYF. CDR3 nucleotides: TGTGCCAGCAGCTTGCGGACAGGGCCCCGCCAAGAGACCCAGTACTTC.